This TCR beta chain originates from a study of OX40 agonist ivuxolimab in advanced cancers. V was clipped by 4 bases and J by 0 bases; unmatched bases: 13. Looked up from germline, CDR1 is LGHNA and CDR2 is YSLEER. The length of the CDR3 is 20 residues. Generated by immunoSEQ multiplex PCR, the TCRdb table keeps only in-frame clones and is missing some. Of just over 90,000 clones in the sample, approximately 94% were seen once. The genes are TRBV4-3 and TRBJ2-3; 13 positions agree with TRBD2. The sequencing used CD4+ or CD8+ T cells sorted from blood, collected in a trial of the OX40 agonist ivuxolimab. This TCR derives from an adult with an advanced solid tumor such as melanoma, head and neck, liver or kidney cancer. CDR3 region: CASSPFLTSGGNPSTDTQYF. The CDR3 bases are TGCGCCAGCAGCCCCTTCCTGACTAGCGGGGGGAACCCTAGCACAGATACGCAGTATTTT.